Following are 11 T cell receptor beta chains from one sample sequenced in a study of fetal regulatory T cell absence and autoimmunity. Profiled with immunoSEQ multiplex PCR; TCRdb holds only in-frame clones, not every one. Found here are about 46,000 clones, roughly 80% of them singletons; the top ten hold roughly 0.37%. Sequencing was performed on cord blood. The receptors shown here come from a newborn boy with IPEX syndrome.

The chain joins TRBV11-3 to TRBJ1-2, with D uncertain. Germline CDR1 is SGHNT and CDR2 is YENEEA. The CDR3 spans 14 residues. With 5 bases removed from V and 5 bases from J, the gap between germline ends came to 15 bases. The CDR3: CASSPTRGVYGYTF. Here the CDR3 DNA reads TGTGCCAGCAGCCCTACCCGGGGAGTTTATGGCTACACCTTC. Full variable domain (rest looked up from reference TRBV11-3 and TRBJ1-2): EAGVVQSPRYKIIEKKQPVAFWCNPISGHNTLYWYLQNLGQGPELLIRYENEEAVDDSQLPKDRFSAERLKGVDSTLKIQPAELGDSAVYLCASSPTRGVYGYTFGSGTRLTVV.

The chain joins TRBV4-1 to TRBJ1-6; perhaps TRBD1 as D (5 bases). V was clipped by 0 bases and J by 8 bases, with 8 bases between them. The CDR3 is 14 amino acids. Germline CDR1 and CDR2: MGHRA and YSYEKL. The CDR3 region is CASSQDREDSPLHF. The CDR3 coding sequence is TGCGCCAGCAGCCAAGACAGGGAGGATTCACCCCTCCACTTT.

The J gene is TRBJ2-4, the V gene TRBV18, with a tentative D call TRBD2 (5 bases). V lost 2 bases and J lost 0, with 5 bases in between. In germline, CDR1 is KGHSH, CDR2 LQKENI. There are 14 residues in the CDR3. The CDR3 here is CASSPGLAKNIQYF. The CDR3 region has the DNA TGTGCCAGCTCACCAGGACTAGCCAAAAACATTCAGTACTTC.

The chain couples TRBV7-2 to TRBJ2-7; TRBD2 aligns across 7 bases. CDR3 length equals 16 residues. Germline CDR1 reads SGHTA; CDR2 reads FQGNSA. The V segment lost 1 base and the J segment 5 bases; nucleotides outside the gene matches: 11. CDR3 sequence: CASSLVGQGGVNEQYF. CDR3 nucleotide sequence: TGTGCCAGCAGCTTAGTAGGGCAGGGAGGGGTCAACGAGCAGTACTTC.

The CDR3 protein is CATQTAGAGTGELFF. CDR3 DNA: TGTGCCACACAAACCGCGGGGGCGGGCACCGGGGAGCTGTTTTTT. V usage is TRBV6-1 and J usage is TRBJ2-2, with D possibly being TRBD2 (7 bases). The CDR3 contains 15 residues. CDR1 and CDR2 from the germline V gene are MNHNS and SASEGT. Trimming took 10 bases from V and 4 from J, leaving 19 bases between them.

The chain couples TRBV5-6 to TRBJ2-3; possibly TRBD1 for D (6 bases). Trimming pared 0 bases from V and 1 base from J, leaving 6 bases between. The CDR3 loop spans 14 amino acids. Germline V gives CDR1 SGHDT, CDR2 YYEEEE. The CDR3 is CASSLAGGTDTQYF. The CDR3 DNA reads TGTGCCAGCAGCTTGGCAGGGGGCACAGATACGCAGTATTTT.

V gene TRBV6-5 combines with J gene TRBJ2-7; D perhaps matches TRBD1 (5 bases). The CDR3 consists of 14 residues. The ends were cut back, 2 bases at V and 3 bases at J, with 11 bases in the middle. Germline CDR1 and CDR2: MNHEY and SVGAGI. This CDR3 is CASSYQPDIYEQYF. The CDR3 coding sequence is TGTGCCAGCAGTTACCAACCGGACATCTACGAGCAGTACTTC.

This clone occurred a few times. V and J are TRBV11-2 and TRBJ2-7; D is unresolved. CDR1 SGHAT and CDR2 FQNNGV come from the germline V gene. This CDR3 comprises 13 residues. V shed 3 bases and J shed 3 bases, with 9 bases lying between them. The CDR3 nucleotides read TGTGCCAGCAGCTTTCTGACCTACTACGAGCAGTACTTC. This sequence encodes CASSFLTYYEQYF.

This chain connects TRBV2 to TRBJ2-7; D unclear. Germline V gene sequence: CDR1 SNHLY, CDR2 FYNNEI. V lost 5 bases to trimming and J lost 1 base, with 9 bases between them. The CDR3 spans 13 residues. CDR3 in DNA: TGTGCCAGCAGTCCGTACTGGTCCTACGAGCAGTACTTC. This gives the protein CASSPYWSYEQYF.

The V call is TRBV18, the J call TRBJ2-2; the D is unclear. Germline values: CDR1 KGHSH, CDR2 LQKENI. The ends were cut back, 0 bases at V and 8 bases at J, with 10 bases in the middle. This CDR3 spans 14 amino acids. The CDR3 reads CASSPPPPAGELFF. The CDR3 coding sequence is TGTGCCAGCTCACCACCTCCCCCGGCGGGGGAGCTGTTTTTT.

V is TRBV10-3 and J is TRBJ2-3, with 9 positions matching TRBD2. The germline gives CDR1 ENHRY, CDR2 SYGVKD. Losses at the gene ends were 4 bases for V and 5 bases for J; bases not matched to a gene: 1. The CDR3 runs 13 residues. CDR3 DNA sequence: TGTGCCATCAGTGGGACTAGCGTAGATACGCAGTATTTT. It specifies CAISGTSVDTQYF.